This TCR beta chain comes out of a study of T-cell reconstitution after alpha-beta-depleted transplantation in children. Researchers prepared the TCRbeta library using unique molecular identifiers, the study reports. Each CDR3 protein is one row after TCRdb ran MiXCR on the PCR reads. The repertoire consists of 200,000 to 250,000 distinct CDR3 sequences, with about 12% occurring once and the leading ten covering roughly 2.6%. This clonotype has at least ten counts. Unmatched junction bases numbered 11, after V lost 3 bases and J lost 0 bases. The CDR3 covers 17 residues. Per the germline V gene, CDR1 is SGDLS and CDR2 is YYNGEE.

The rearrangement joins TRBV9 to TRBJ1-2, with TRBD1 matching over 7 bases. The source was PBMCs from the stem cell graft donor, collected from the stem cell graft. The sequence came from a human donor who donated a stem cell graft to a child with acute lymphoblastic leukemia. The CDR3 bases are TGTGCCAGCAGCGCCCCAGGGGGTAGGAGTACTAACTATGGCTACACCTTC. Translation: CASSAPGGRSTNYGYTF.